This is a list of T cell receptor beta chains from one sample in a study of T-cell reconstitution after alpha-beta-depleted transplantation in children. TCRdb recomputed calls from the PCR reads with MiXCR, one row per CDR3 protein. The table includes about 500,000 distinct CDR3 sequences, over 25% detected once. Here the sequenced sample was PBMCs from the stem cell graft donor, taken from the stem cell graft. These receptors were obtained from a human donor who donated a stem cell graft to a child with aplastic anemia. Each CDR3 is given without its conserved first and last residue. Only some rows state a clone size, as once, few, many or a class for expanded clones.

TRBV11-2 few ASSLPSGGGYNEQF
TRBV20-1 NA SARPFEGTSGNTIY
TRBV6-5 NA ASSSGTSVEQY
TRBV5-1 NA ASSLDSGARGHYGYT
TRBV7-2 many ASSFGGLNTEAF
TRBV7-7 NA ASSPIPTPYEQY
TRBV11-2 few ASSLEAISAGSNPDTQY
TRBV7-8 few ASRKLNRGLEQY
TRBV29-1 NA SVEDPVSGNTIY
TRBV25-1 many ASSHGGADRAYGYT
TRBV12-3/TRBV12-4 many ASSLRTGGSDGYT
TRBV30 NA AWSQTQVNQPQH
TRBV7-6 NA ASSTRDTSGETQY
TRBV4-3 NA ASSQDWTGKFTEAF
TRBV7-2 few ASSRSGRNEQF
TRBV28 NA ASSLLPGRRQETQY
TRBV7-3 NA ASSLGTADTQY
TRBV12-3/TRBV12-4 NA ASSPDGRVEKLF
TRBV7-2 few ASSRLAEGHTNEQF
TRBV2 NA ASTEKVQGNQPQH
TRBV7-9 NA ASSGFGRRATDTQY
TRBV6-2/TRBV6-3 few ASSLGGLRGELF
TRBV20-1 few SAFDRSFNQPQH
TRBV7-3 NA ASSLNTGVNTEAF
TRBV15 NA ATSRDYRTGVETQY
TRBV6-2/TRBV6-3 NA ASSFGQGLTDTQY
TRBV6-5 few ASSSPTGSNGYT
TRBV4-3 few ASSQDRHNLETQY
TRBV15 NA ATSRSDFAQETQY
TRBV2 once ATNTGTGTNEQF
TRBV25-1 NA ASIEDGGRYTEAF
TRBV7-2 few ASSPRGGSPLH
TRBV6-1 NA ASSRSPGTGIDEQF
TRBV7-2 NA AVHRGLYEQY
TRBV18 few ASSPQLGPTDTQY
TRBV11-2 NA ASSLGGTRDRTQH
TRBV5-1 few ASSSTGTNNEKLF
TRBV27 NA ASSLSVAGTDTQY
TRBV12-3/TRBV12-4 NA ASRWQGDYGYT
TRBV5-6 NA ASSPTGDNTGELF
TRBV7-6 NA ASSGQLDNEQF
TRBV18 few ASSPGQGSGQPQH
TRBV12-3/TRBV12-4 few ASSSSGRKQF
TRBV20-1 few SARDNRGLDNQPQH
TRBV4-2 NA ASSPGPGANVLT
TRBV2 NA AFSYGLGVTAGEYNEQF
TRBV6-2/TRBV6-3 medium-sized ASSYGTSGGNEQF
TRBV6-2/TRBV6-3 NA ASSLLGGLLAGGPFVEQF
TRBV12-3/TRBV12-4 NA ASSRQANSNQPQH
TRBV5-6 once ASSSHRGEAF
TRBV30 NA AWSTTGQGEQY
TRBV29-1 NA SVEGFKPYNEQF
TRBV12-2 NA ASRLDSGRGEGQAF